Below, 24 T cell receptor beta chains from the same sample are listed, as sequenced in a study of blood T cell repertoires in COVID-19. The repertoire was sequenced with immunoSEQ multiplex PCR; TCRdb's copy has only in-frame clones and lacks some. The sample carries about 240,000 clones, approximately 84% recorded once. The sample comprised peripheral blood. Receptors originate from a woman younger than 45 who had recovered from COVID-19.

This chain connects TRBV4-3 to TRBJ2-6; the D gene is possibly TRBD1 (5 bases). V was clipped by 1 base and J by 0 bases, with 10 bases between them. CDR1 is LGHNA and CDR2 is YSLEER in the germline V gene. The CDR3 spans 17 residues. The DNA of the CDR3 is TGCGCCAGCAGCCAAGGACAGTCCAACTCTGGGGCCAACGTCCTGACTTTC. Protein product: CASSQGQSNSGANVLTF.

The chain joins TRBV9 to TRBJ1-2; TRBD1 matches 9 bases. The V and J ends lost 6 bases and 5 bases, in that order; junction bases with no gene match: 8. The CDR3 sequence is 14 residues long. Per germline, CDR1 SGDLS and CDR2 YYNGEE. In DNA form, the CDR3 reads TGTGCCAGCACCGACTTGACAGGGGGGTATGGCTACACCTTC. Amino acids: CASTDLTGGYGYTF. Full variable domain (remainder filled in from reference TRBV9 and TRBJ1-2): DSGVTQTPKHLITATGQRVTLRCSPRSGDLSVYWYQQSLDQGLQFLIQYYNGEERAKGNILERFSAQQFPDLHSELNLSSLELGDSALYFCASTDLTGGYGYTFGSGTRLTVV.

This chain joins TRBV6-2 or TRBV6-3 and TRBJ2-7; no firm D call. Germline assignment: CDR1 MNHEY and CDR2 SVGEGT. V was cut by 2 bases and J by 5 bases, with 16 bases left in between. The CDR3 extends over 15 amino acids. CDR3 in DNA: TGTGCCAGCAGTTACGAGGTTCAAATGGCACACGAGCAGTACTTC. This sequence encodes CASSYEVQMAHEQYF.

The rearrangement links TRBV30 to TRBJ2-7, with 9 bases fitting TRBD2. The CDR3 has 16 amino acids. Germline-derived CDR1 and CDR2 are GTSNPN and SVGIG (reference sequence). V trimming: 3 bases; J trimming: 5 bases; junction bases outside the gene matches: 14. The DNA of the CDR3 is TGTGCCTGGAGGGGGGTAGCGGGGGTGCGTCGCAACGAGCAGTACTTC. Translation gives CAWRGVAGVRRNEQYF.

V and J are TRBV6-1 and TRBJ2-7, with D unclear. V lost 2 bases and J lost 2, with 10 bases in between. Germline values: CDR1 MNHNS, CDR2 SASEGT. The CDR3 length is 14 residues. CDR3 nucleotide sequence: TGTGCCAGCAGTGAATCACGGTTAACCTACGAGCAGTACTTC. Protein: CASSESRLTYEQYF.

The chain is built from TRBV5-1 and TRBJ2-2; 8 bases agree with TRBD2. This CDR3 has 17 residues. After removal of 0 bases from V and 6 bases from J, the junction contained 10 bases not matched to a gene. CDR1 and CDR2 from the germline V gene are SGHRS and YFSETQ. CDR3 loop: CASSLAGAGGPAGELFF. CDR3 sequence (DNA): TGCGCCAGCAGCTTGGCCGGCGCGGGGGGCCCCGCCGGGGAGCTGTTTTTT.

This clone was detected only once. The rearrangement joins TRBV10-1 to TRBJ1-1; TRBD1 aligns across 10 bases. This CDR3 comprises 14 residues. The ends lost 11 bases at V and 2 bases at J; junction bases unmatched: 8. Germline V gene data show CDR1 as WNHNN and CDR2 as SYGVQD (reference sequence). The CDR3 nucleotides are TGCGCCGGGGAGGGGGACAGGGGTAACACTGAAGCTTTCTTT. It specifies CAGEGDRGNTEAFF.

The J gene is TRBJ2-5, the V gene TRBV5-5, with TRBD2 identical over 7 bases. The germline gives CDR1 SGHKS, CDR2 YYEKEE (reference sequence). Germline trimming cut 2 bases from V and 5 bases from J; bases unmatched to any gene: 6. The CDR3 consists of 14 residues. The CDR3 nucleotides read TGTGCCAGCAGCTTTCTCTCGGGGGGTGAGACCCAGTACTTC. It is translated as CASSFLSGGETQYF.

CDR3 protein: CASSSSTGPTYEQYF. The DNA of the CDR3 is TGTGCCAGCAGCTCCTCCACAGGGCCCACCTACGAGCAGTACTTC. The chain employs TRBV6-5 and TRBJ2-7, with a tentative D call TRBD1 (6 bases). Germline V gives CDR1 MNHEY, CDR2 SVGAGI. This CDR3 is 15 amino acids long. V was shortened by 6 bases and J by 2 bases, with 17 bases between the two germline ends.

The chain has TRBV5-1 and TRBJ2-7, with D possibly TRBD1 on 6 matching bases. This CDR3 contains 15 residues. Germline values: CDR1 SGHRS, CDR2 YFSETQ. V dropped 0 bases and J dropped 0 bases, with 10 bases sitting between them. CDR3 in DNA: TGCGCCAGCAGCTTGGATGGGACATACTCCTACGAGCAGTACTTC. Its protein product is CASSLDGTYSYEQYF.

This clone was seen only a few times. The gene calls are TRBV7-6 and TRBJ2-1, with 9 bases aligning to TRBD2. Trimming cost V 1 base and J 7 bases; bases outside gene matches: 8. The CDR3 totals 16 residues. The germline V gene has CDR1 SGHVS and CDR2 FNYEAQ. CDR3: CASSLGTAGGLNEQFF. As DNA, the CDR3 is TGTGCCAGCAGCTTAGGTACAGCGGGGGGATTAAATGAGCAGTTCTTC.

The chain links TRBV5-4 to TRBJ1-2; tentative D call: TRBD1 (6 bases). V lost 3 bases and J lost 3, with 15 bases in between. This CDR3 spans 15 amino acids. Germline V gene lookup returns CDR1 SGHNT and CDR2 YYREEE (reference sequence). CDR3 bases: TGTGCCAGCAGCTCTGAGAACAGGGCCCACTATGGCTACACCTTC. As protein: CASSSENRAHYGYTF.

V and J are TRBV27 and TRBJ1-2; 11 bases match TRBD1. Germline V lookup: CDR1 MNHEY, CDR2 SMNVEV (reference sequence). The V gene end was trimmed by 6 bases and the J gene end by 4 bases; junction bases not matched to a gene: 4. This CDR3 is built from 14 residues. The CDR3 DNA is TGTGCCAGCAGCCTTGGACAGGGGGCCTATGGCTACACCTTC. The encoded protein is CASSLGQGAYGYTF.

The V call is TRBV5-6, the J call TRBJ2-7; possibly TRBD1 for D (6 bases). There are 15 residues in the CDR3. Trimming shortened V by 2 bases and J by 4 bases, and 16 bases separated the two germline ends. Germline CDR1 and CDR2: SGHDT and YYEEEE. Here the CDR3 reads CASSLYGRGIYEQYF. CDR3 DNA sequence: TGTGCCAGCAGCTTATATGGCAGGGGAATTTACGAGCAGTACTTC.

The rearrangement links TRBV10-3 to TRBJ1-6; 9 nucleotides align to TRBD1. The germline V gene has CDR1 ENHRY and CDR2 SYGVKD. The length of the CDR3 is 17 residues. V shed 3 bases, J shed 5 bases, and the junction held 8 bases outside the gene matches. The CDR3 DNA is TGTGCCATCAGTGAAGGTAGAGGACAGGGGAATAATTCACCCCTCCACTTT. Translated: CAISEGRGQGNNSPLHF.

The chain joins TRBV7-7 to TRBJ2-1; TRBD2 matches at 7 bases. The ends lost 0 bases at V and 9 bases at J; junction bases unmatched: 5. The CDR3 is 14 residues long. From germline, CDR1 is SSHAT and CDR2 FNYEAQ (reference sequence). Here the CDR3 DNA reads TGTGCCAGCAGCTTAGCGGGGAGGGCCGGTGAGCAGTTCTTC. It codes for CASSLAGRAGEQFF. Filled out from reference TRBV7-7 and TRBJ2-1, the complete variable domain reads GAGVSQSPRYKVTKRGQDVTLRCDPISSHATLYWYQQALGQGPEFLTYFNYEAQPDKSGLPSDRFSAERPEGSISTLTIQRTEQRDSAMYRCASSLAGRAGEQFFGPGTRLTVL.

The CDR3 bases are TGTGCCAGCAGCCCGGGACAGGACTATAATTCACCCCTCCACTTT. Protein: CASSPGQDYNSPLHF. The rearrangement links TRBV11-1 to TRBJ1-6; 8 nucleotides line up with TRBD1. Per germline, CDR1 SGHAT and CDR2 FQDESV (reference sequence). V was pared by 5 bases and J by 3 bases, with 3 bases of the junction left unmatched. This CDR3 comprises 15 residues.

The chain links TRBV18 to TRBJ2-4, with 11 positions matching TRBD1. Germline loops: CDR1 KGHSH, CDR2 LQKENI. This CDR3 spans 17 amino acids. V lost 4 bases and J lost 5; bases outside the gene matches: 10. CDR3 sequence reads: CASSLLPGTGGENIQYF. The CDR3 coding sequence is TGTGCCAGCTCACTTCTGCCCGGGACAGGGGGGGAAAACATTCAGTACTTC.

The gene calls are TRBV7-2 and TRBJ1-6; D call uncertain. This CDR3 comprises 14 residues. V shed 1 base and J shed 8 bases, with 9 bases lying between them. Per germline, CDR1 SGHTA and CDR2 FQGNSA. The CDR3, as DNA: TGTGCCAGCAGCTTAGGAACACACGATTCACCCCTCCACTTT. Protein: CASSLGTHDSPLHF.

This clone was detected a few times. The V gene is TRBV30, the J gene TRBJ1-1; D gene uncertain. Trimming shortened V by 3 bases and J by 8 bases, and 10 bases separated the two germline ends. This CDR3 comprises 11 residues. In germline, CDR1 is GTSNPN, CDR2 SVGIG (reference sequence). The CDR3 coding sequence is TGTGCCTGGAGCCGCACGACAGAAGCTTTCTTT. Its translation is CAWSRTTEAFF.

This rearrangement joins TRBV5-4 to TRBJ2-5, with 10 bases that match TRBD2. Germline lookup yields CDR1 SGHNT and CDR2 YYREEE (reference sequence). CDR3 length: 15 residues. Unmatched junction bases numbered 4, after V lost 0 bases and J lost 5 bases. The CDR3 reads CASSLALAGVETQYF. CDR3 sequence (DNA): TGTGCCAGCAGCTTGGCTCTAGCGGGGGTGGAGACCCAGTACTTC.

J is TRBJ1-2 and V is TRBV2, with 7 positions matching TRBD1. Germline V gene sequence: CDR1 SNHLY, CDR2 FYNNEI. V dropped 3 bases and J dropped 5; count of bases not matched to a gene: 6. The length of the CDR3 is 14 residues. CDR3 nucleotide sequence: TGTGCCAGCAGTGACTCGGCAGGGGGGTATGGCTACACCTTC. Translated: CASSDSAGGYGYTF.

The chain uses TRBV5-6 and TRBJ1-2, with D unclear. The CDR3 covers 19 residues. Between the trimmed V and J ends, which lost 6 bases and 2 bases, there was a span of 29 bases. The germline CDR1 and CDR2 sequences are SGHDT and YYEEEE. CDR3 amino acids: CASNPEGVGGRSYNYGYTF. In DNA, the CDR3 is TGTGCCAGCAACCCGGAGGGAGTGGGAGGACGTTCATACAACTATGGCTACACCTTC. Supplemented by reference TRBV5-6 and TRBJ1-2, the full variable domain reads DAGVTQSPTHLIKTRGQQVTLRCSPKSGHDTVSWYQQALGQGPQFIFQYYEEEERQRGNFPDRFSGHQFPNYSSELNVNALLLGDSALYLCASNPEGVGGRSYNYGYTFGSGTRLTVV.

This chain uses TRBV2 with TRBJ2-6; D might be TRBD1 (6 bases). CDR1 is SNHLY, CDR2 FYNNEI, per germline. Deletions cut 8 bases from V and 1 base from J, with 9 bases between. This CDR3 comprises 14 residues. The DNA of the CDR3 is TGTGCCAGCGGGGGCAATTCTGGGGCCAACGTCCTGACTTTC. It translates to CASGGNSGANVLTF.